This T cell receptor (beta chain) originates from a study of cytomegalovirus exposure and HLA in healthy donors. Study-level information: From donors who were HLA-typed, an early data release held approximately 84 million unique TCRs. Most donors, 80% to 90% of some 400 genotyped, fell in the Caucasian-associated ancestry cluster.

Researchers ran the PCR with 60 Vbeta and 13 Jbeta primers. The data were produced by immunoSEQ multiplex PCR, yet TCRdb's version contains in-frame clones alone and is incomplete. The repertoire includes about 150,000 clones, roughly 80% of them detected once, and 4.5% to 6% sits in the top ten. Germline CDR1 reads SGHAT; CDR2 reads FQNNGV. The CDR3 is made up of 14 amino acids. V shed 0 bases and J shed 1 base, with 4 bases lying between them. Study-wide results and limits: Later analysis reportedly placed an Asian-associated ancestry cluster below the roughly 670-donor mean in N-insertions. It was shown in a later analysis that HLA-associated TCR beta chains were more clonally expanded than other, equally common chains.

Concerning this clone itself: Its antigen is as yet unknown.

The J gene is TRBJ1-3, the V gene TRBV11-2; the D is unclear. The receptor comes from a young man in good health and CMV-seropositive. Sequencing was performed on PBMCs. The CDR3 nucleotides read TGTGCCAGCAGCTTAGAGTATTCTGGAAACACCATATATTTT. Its protein product is CASSLEYSGNTIYF.